This entry describes one T cell receptor beta chain. These data come from a study of cytomegalovirus exposure and HLA in healthy donors. Trimming removed 6 bases at V and 3 bases at J, with 11 bases between. The CDR3 contains 13 residues. Germline CDR1 reads MNHNY; CDR2 reads SVGAGI (reference sequence). The PCR used 60 Vbeta and 13 Jbeta primers. Here immunoSEQ multiplex PCR was the method, and the copy in TCRdb shows in-frame clones only, minus some. The sample comprises under 140,000 clones, 70% to 90% of which are singletons, and 1.5% to 2% rests with the top ten. Sequenced: PBMCs. The chain couples TRBV6-6 to TRBJ2-5, with D perhaps matching TRBD2 (6 bases). This TCR was sampled from a middle-aged man in good health and CMV-seronegative. This CDR3 is CASRKVAEETQYF. The CDR3 coding sequence is TGTGCCAGCAGGAAGGTAGCGGAAGAGACCCAGTACTTC.